This is a list of T cell receptor beta chains from one sample in a study of T-cell reconstitution after alpha-beta-depleted transplantation in children. Via MiXCR, TCRdb re-called the PCR reads, giving one row per CDR3 protein. The top ten clones hold roughly 13% of a sample with 150,000 to 200,000 distinct CDR3 sequences, 11% of them seen once. The input for sequencing was PBMCs, taken before TCRalphabeta/CD19-depleted stem cell transplant. Every receptor here comes from a boy aged 2-15 years with acute myeloid leukemia, due to receive a stem cell transplant. The CDR3 runs from the conserved cysteine through the conserved F or W. The D gene is left open where the match is weak. Clone size appears in some rows only: once, few, many, or a class for an expanded clone.

D,size,length,V,J,CDR3,DNA
.,many,16,TRBV9,TRBJ1-6,CASSARSGAYNSPLHF,TGTGCCAGCAGCGCCCGATCGGGAGCCTATAATTCACCCCTCCACTTT
TRBD1,many,17,TRBV12-3/TRBV12-4,TRBJ2-1,CASSQGAGNPYYNEQFF,TGTGCCAGCAGTCAGGGGGCGGGGAACCCTTACTACAATGAGCAGTTCTTC
.,.,18,TRBV4-2,TRBJ1-6,CASSQDPPGRRFNSPLHF,TGTGCCAGCAGCCAAGACCCCCCGGGCAGACGCTTTAATTCACCCCTCCACTTT
TRBD1,many,14,TRBV7-9,TRBJ2-1,CASSADRGVNEQFF,TGTGCCAGCAGCGCGGACAGGGGAGTCAATGAGCAGTTCTTC
TRBD2,many,18,TRBV7-2,TRBJ2-5,CASSLAATSGRFGETQYF,TGTGCCAGCAGCTTAGCGGCGACTAGCGGGAGATTTGGAGAGACCCAGTACTTC
TRBD1,few,14,TRBV6-2/TRBV6-3,TRBJ2-1,CASRYRGSYNEQFF,TGTGCCAGCCGATACAGGGGTTCCTACAATGAGCAGTTCTTC
.,.,13,TRBV12-3/TRBV12-4,TRBJ1-1,CASSSRAPTEAFF,TGTGCCAGCAGTTCACGAGCCCCCACTGAAGCTTTCTTT
.,many,14,TRBV13,TRBJ1-1,CASSPPSGETEAFF,TGTGCCAGCAGCCCCCCGTCAGGGGAAACTGAAGCTTTCTTT
.,.,13,TRBV20-1,TRBJ2-5,CSADGTVGETQYF,TGCAGTGCTGACGGGACGGTAGGAGAGACCCAGTACTTC
.,many,14,TRBV2,TRBJ1-5,CASTTQGWGQPQHF,TGTGCCAGCACAACTCAGGGGTGGGGTCAGCCCCAGCATTTT
TRBD2,many,16,TRBV20-1,TRBJ2-1,CSAFGRTSGANNEQFF,TGCAGTGCTTTCGGCCGGACTAGCGGGGCCAACAATGAGCAGTTCTTC
.,.,16,TRBV4-1,TRBJ1-5,CDSSARGQGGNQPQHF,TGCGACAGCAGCGCCCGTGGGCAGGGTGGCAATCAGCCCCAGCATTTT
.,many,13,TRBV7-2,TRBJ2-3,CASSLARADTQYF,TGTGCCAGCAGCTTAGCGCGGGCAGATACGCAGTATTTT
.,many,14,TRBV7-3,TRBJ2-7,CASRPRGSSYEQYF,TGTGCCAGCAGGCCGCGAGGGAGCTCCTACGAGCAGTACTTC
.,many,15,TRBV6-2/TRBV6-3,TRBJ1-2,CASSYSTGSLGGYTF,TGTGCCAGCAGTTACTCGACGGGTTCTCTTGGGGGCTACACCTTC
.,many,20,TRBV21-1,TRBJ2-6,CASSAGQGAARSTGANVLTF,TGTGCCAGCAGCGCCGGACAGGGGGCCGCTCGGTCTACTGGGGCCAACGTCCTGACTTTC
.,.,13,TRBV28,TRBJ1-5,CASQGGNRGPQHF,TGTGCCAGCCAAGGGGGAAACCGGGGACCCCAGCATTTT
TRBD2,many,17,TRBV5-4,TRBJ2-3,CASSLGLAGGPTDTQYF,TGTGCCAGCAGCTTGGGGCTAGCGGGGGGCCCCACAGATACGCAGTATTTT
TRBD2,many,17,TRBV7-6,TRBJ2-1,CASSLGKAGRVNNEQFF,TGTGCCAGCAGCTTAGGGAAGGCCGGGAGGGTGAACAATGAGCAGTTCTTC
TRBD1,many,14,TRBV12-3/TRBV12-4,TRBJ1-5,CASSRDRVYQPQHF,TGTGCCAGCAGCCGGGACAGGGTGTATCAGCCCCAGCATTTT
.,many,13,TRBV28,TRBJ2-4,CASSSGLRNIQYF,TGTGCCAGCAGTTCAGGATTGAGGAACATTCAGTACTTC
TRBD1,many,13,TRBV5-1,TRBJ2-5,CASSLLTGETQYF,TGCGCCAGCAGCCTATTGACAGGGGAGACCCAGTACTTC
.,many,12,TRBV28,TRBJ2-1,CASGVSYNEQFF,TGTGCCAGCGGTGTATCCTACAATGAGCAGTTCTTC
.,many,12,TRBV29-1,TRBJ2-7,CSVEAGAYEQYF,TGCAGCGTTGAAGCAGGGGCCTACGAGCAGTACTTC
.,many,13,TRBV30,TRBJ1-5,CAWSVQDDQPQHF,TGTGCCTGGAGTGTACAGGACGATCAGCCCCAGCATTTT
TRBD2,few,14,TRBV5-1,TRBJ2-5,CASRQGEGRQTQYF,TGCGCCAGCAGACAAGGGGAGGGCCGACAGACCCAGTACTTC
TRBD2,many,14,TRBV7-7,TRBJ2-3,CATPDRGGLDTQYF,TGTGCTACCCCGGACCGGGGAGGGCTAGATACGCAGTATTTT
.,many,13,TRBV20-1,TRBJ1-3,CSARQGLGNTIYF,TGCAGTGCTAGGCAGGGTCTTGGAAACACCATATATTTT
TRBD2,many,14,TRBV5-5,TRBJ2-5,CASSLIGGIETQYF,TGTGCCAGCAGTCTTATCGGGGGGATAGAGACCCAGTACTTC
.,many,13,TRBV6-2/TRBV6-3,TRBJ2-1,CASSYPEWSEQFF,TGTGCCAGCAGTTACCCCGAGTGGAGTGAGCAGTTCTTC
TRBD2,many,14,TRBV20-1,TRBJ2-5,CSARVRGGPETQYF,TGCAGTGCTAGAGTGCGGGGGGGGCCAGAGACCCAGTACTTC
TRBD1,many,16,TRBV27,TRBJ2-2,CASRALPGQRTGELFF,TGTGCCAGCAGGGCCCTCCCGGGACAGCGAACCGGGGAGCTGTTTTTT
.,many,14,TRBV13,TRBJ2-7,CASSFQGLSYEQYF,TGTGCCAGCAGCTTTCAGGGCCTCTCCTACGAGCAGTACTTC
.,many,14,TRBV4-1,TRBJ2-3,CASSQTRTKDTQYF,TGCGCCAGCAGCCAAACCCGGACAAAAGATACGCAGTATTTT
TRBD1,many,14,TRBV15,TRBJ1-1,CATRPDRGRPEAFF,TGTGCCACCAGGCCAGACAGGGGGAGGCCTGAAGCTTTCTTT
.,many,16,TRBV5-1,TRBJ2-3,CASADTIDTREDTQYF,TGCGCCAGCGCCGACACAATAGATACCAGGGAGGATACGCAGTATTTT
.,many,12,TRBV7-9,TRBJ1-1,CASSMGITEAFF,TGTGCCAGCAGCATGGGCATCACTGAAGCTTTCTTT
.,many,15,TRBV18,TRBJ1-5,CASSPGTSNNQPQHF,TGTGCCAGCTCACCCGGGACAAGTAACAATCAGCCCCAGCATTTT
TRBD1,many,15,TRBV4-1,TRBJ2-1,CASSQGTGGRGEQFF,TGCGCCAGCAGCCAGGGGACAGGGGGCAGAGGGGAGCAGTTCTTC
TRBD1,many,16,TRBV9,TRBJ2-5,CASSQTGTATQETQYF,TGTGCCAGCAGCCAGACCGGGACAGCCACTCAAGAGACCCAGTACTTC
TRBD2,many,15,TRBV7-3,TRBJ2-1,CASSSGTSSYNEQFF,TGCGCCAGCAGTTCCGGGACTAGCAGTTACAATGAGCAGTTCTTC
TRBD2,many,16,TRBV28,TRBJ2-7,CASRPSGTSGSYEQYF,TGTGCCAGCAGACCATCCGGGACTAGCGGTTCCTACGAGCAGTACTTC
.,many,16,TRBV4-1,TRBJ1-2,CASSQEGSGVNYGYTF,TGCGCCAGCAGCCAAGAGGGATCGGGGGTCAACTATGGCTACACCTTC
.,many,16,TRBV10-3,TRBJ2-3,CAISGIGVGAADTQYF,TGTGCCATCAGTGGAATCGGAGTCGGAGCGGCAGATACGCAGTATTTT
TRBD1,.,15,TRBV30,TRBJ1-1,CAWRNIETGGTEAFF,TGTGCCTGGAGGAATATTGAGACAGGGGGGACTGAAGCTTTCTTT
TRBD2,many,15,TRBV6-4,TRBJ2-3,CASSDGTSGADTQYF,TGTGCCAGCAGTGACGGGACTAGCGGGGCAGATACGCAGTATTTT
TRBD1,.,15,TRBV2,TRBJ1-5,CASSETGHSNQPQHF,TGTGCCAGCAGTGAGACAGGGCATAGCAATCAGCCCCAGCATTTT
.,.,11,TRBV29-1,TRBJ2-7,CSVVLEAEQYF,TGCAGCGTGGTCTTGGAAGCGGAACAGTACTTC
.,many,11,TRBV29-1,TRBJ1-1,CSVGRWDKAFF,TGCAGCGTTGGCAGGTGGGATAAAGCTTTCTTT
.,many,15,TRBV3-1,TRBJ1-1,CASSQVGGGDTEAFF,TGTGCCAGCAGCCAAGTTGGCGGAGGGGACACTGAAGCTTTCTTT
TRBD1,many,16,TRBV3-1,TRBJ2-7,CASSYTGTGDRGEQYF,TGTGCCAGCAGCTACACCGGGACAGGGGATCGGGGCGAGCAGTACTTC
.,few,17,TRBV30,TRBJ2-1,CAWGGGDGGRAYNEQFF,TGTGCCTGGGGGGGGGGAGATGGGGGCCGCGCCTACAATGAGCAGTTCTTC
TRBD2,.,15,TRBV7-9,TRBJ2-3,CASGSGLASTDTQYF,TGTGCCAGCGGATCTGGACTAGCCAGCACAGATACGCAGTATTTT
.,many,16,TRBV28,TRBJ2-5,CASSAGRAHLQETQYF,TGTGCCAGCAGCGCGGGGCGGGCGCACCTCCAAGAGACCCAGTACTTC
TRBD2,many,14,TRBV5-1,TRBJ2-5,CASSLVSGGETHYF,TGCGCCAGCAGCTTGGTTAGCGGGGGAGAGACCCATTACTTC
.,many,19,TRBV20-1,TRBJ1-5,CSARDLLRFESGSNQPQHF,TGCAGTGCTAGAGATCTCTTGAGGTTTGAAAGTGGAAGCAATCAGCCCCAGCATTTT
TRBD2,many,18,TRBV5-1,TRBJ2-5,CASSLGGLASGAQETQYF,TGCGCCAGCAGCTTGGGGGGGTTGGCGAGCGGGGCTCAAGAGACCCAGTACTTC
TRBD1,.,14,TRBV7-8,TRBJ2-7,CASSIKIGQVGQYF,TGTGCCAGCAGCATAAAGATCGGACAGGTTGGGCAGTACTTC
TRBD1,.,14,TRBV5-6,TRBJ2-5,CASSLDWPGGTQYF,TGTGCCAGCAGCTTGGACTGGCCAGGGGGGACCCAGTACTTC